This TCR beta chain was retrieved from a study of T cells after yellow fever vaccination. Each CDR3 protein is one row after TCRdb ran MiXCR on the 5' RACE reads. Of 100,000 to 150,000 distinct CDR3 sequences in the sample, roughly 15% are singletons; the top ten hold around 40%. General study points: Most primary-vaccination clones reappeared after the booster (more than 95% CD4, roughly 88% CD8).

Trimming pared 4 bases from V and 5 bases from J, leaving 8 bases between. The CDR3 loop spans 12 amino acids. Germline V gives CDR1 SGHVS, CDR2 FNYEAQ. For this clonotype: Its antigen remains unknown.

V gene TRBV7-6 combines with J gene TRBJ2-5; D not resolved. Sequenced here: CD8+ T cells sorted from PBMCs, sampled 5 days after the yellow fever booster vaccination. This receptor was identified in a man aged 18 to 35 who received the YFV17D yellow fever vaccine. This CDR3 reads CASSSETETQYF. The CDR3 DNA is TGTGCCAGCAGCTCGGAGACCGAGACCCAGTACTTC.